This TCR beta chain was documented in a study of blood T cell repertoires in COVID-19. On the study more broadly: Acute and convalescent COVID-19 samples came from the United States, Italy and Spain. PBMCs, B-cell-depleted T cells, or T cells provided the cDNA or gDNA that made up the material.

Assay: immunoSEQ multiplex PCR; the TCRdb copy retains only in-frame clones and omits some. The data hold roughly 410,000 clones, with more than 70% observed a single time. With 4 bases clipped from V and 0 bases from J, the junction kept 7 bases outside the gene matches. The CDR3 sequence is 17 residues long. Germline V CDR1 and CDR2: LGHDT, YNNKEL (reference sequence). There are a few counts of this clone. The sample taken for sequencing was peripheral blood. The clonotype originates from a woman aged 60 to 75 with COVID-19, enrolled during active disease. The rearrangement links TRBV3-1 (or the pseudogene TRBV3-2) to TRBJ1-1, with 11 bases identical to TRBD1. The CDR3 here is CASSRRTGGVLNTEAFF. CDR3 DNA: TGTGCCAGCAGCCGGCGGACAGGGGGCGTCCTGAACACTGAAGCTTTCTTT.